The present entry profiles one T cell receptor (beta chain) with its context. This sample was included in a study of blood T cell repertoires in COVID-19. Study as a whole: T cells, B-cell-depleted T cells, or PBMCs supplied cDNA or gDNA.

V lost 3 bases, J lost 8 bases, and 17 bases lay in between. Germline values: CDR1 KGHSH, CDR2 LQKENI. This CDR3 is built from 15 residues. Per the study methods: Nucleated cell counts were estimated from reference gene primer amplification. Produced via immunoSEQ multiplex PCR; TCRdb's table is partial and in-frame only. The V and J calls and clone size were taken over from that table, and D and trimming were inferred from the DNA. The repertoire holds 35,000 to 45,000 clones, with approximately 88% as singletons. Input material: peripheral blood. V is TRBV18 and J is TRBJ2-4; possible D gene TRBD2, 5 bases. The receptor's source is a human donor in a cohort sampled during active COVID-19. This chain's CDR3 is CASSPNPGNADIQYF. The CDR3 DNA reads TGTGCCAGCTCACCTAACCCCGGGAACGCGGACATTCAGTACTTC.